The clone carrying this TCR beta chain was counted once. The antigen remains unidentified. This sample stems from a study of T cells in localized non-small cell lung cancer. Clones were sequenced by immunoSEQ multiplex PCR, and TCRdb holds only the in-frame ones, with some missing. Of 25,000 to 30,000 clones detected, about 90% appear once; the ten largest clones hold approximately 3%. General study results and limits: Appearing in adjacent lung were a median about 59 of the top 100 tumor clones. Sequence data derive from only one tumor region, so heterogeneity remains possible. Uninvolved adjacent lung had higher T cell clonality than tumor and all other tissues.

V was pared by 3 bases and J by 6 bases, with 12 bases between. CDR1 LNHDA and CDR2 SQIVND come from the germline V gene (reference sequence). CDR3 size: 14 residues. V and J are TRBV19 and TRBJ2-1; D is uncertain. The material was peripheral blood, obtained before any cancer treatment. The source is a woman aged 18-55 years with stage I lung adenocarcinoma. The CDR3 sequence: CASSIKYTGNEQFF. The CDR3 DNA reads as TGTGCCAGTAGTATCAAATATACGGGCAATGAGCAGTTCTTC. The whole variable domain, remainder taken from reference TRBV19 and TRBJ2-1, is DGGITQSPKYLFRKEGQNVTLSCEQNLNHDAMYWYRQDPGQGLRLIYYSQIVNDFQKGDIAEGYSVSREKKESFPLTVTSAQKNPTAFYLCASSIKYTGNEQFFGPGTRLTVL.